These T cell receptor beta chains were read from a single sample in a study of OX40 agonist ivuxolimab in advanced cancers. Produced via immunoSEQ multiplex PCR; TCRdb's table is partial and in-frame only. Of about 40,000 clones listed, around 89% are singletons. This material consisted of CD4+ or CD8+ T cells sorted from blood, taken in a trial of the OX40 agonist ivuxolimab. These receptors were obtained from an adult with an advanced solid tumor such as melanoma, head and neck, liver or kidney cancer. Each CDR3 is given with its conserved first and last residue. A D gene is named only where the DNA matches it firmly. The size field is filled for only some rows; it gives once, few, many or a size class.

>TRBV28|TRBJ1-1|.|.
TGTGCCAGCGAAGGCAGGACGAACACTGAAGCTTTCTTT
CASEGRTNTEAFF
>TRBV27|TRBJ2-2|TRBD2|once
TGTGCCAGCAGTCCCCTGAGCGGGAGTCGGGGGAGGGAGCTGTTTTTT
CASSPLSGSRGRELFF
>TRBV29-1|TRBJ1-4|.|.
TGCAGCGTTGAAGGGAAGGGCGGCGAAAAACTGTTTTTT
CSVEGKGGEKLFF
>TRBV5-6|TRBJ1-1|.|.
TGTGCCAGCAGCTTGGCAGACAGAGAGAACACTGAAGCTTTCTTT
CASSLADRENTEAFF
>TRBV6-6|TRBJ2-1|TRBD2|.
TGTGCCAGCAGTTTAATAGCGGGGACCCGACCTAATGAGCAGTTCTTC
CASSLIAGTRPNEQFF
>TRBV7-9|TRBJ1-5|TRBD1|.
TGTGCCAGCAGCTCAACGGGACAGGGTGGTAATCAGCCCCAGCATTTT
CASSSTGQGGNQPQHF
>TRBV9|TRBJ2-2|.|few
TGTGCCAGCAGCGCTCAGGTCACCGGGGAGCTGTTTTTT
CASSAQVTGELFF
>TRBV30|TRBJ1-1|.|.
TGTGCCTGGACAGGGTCCCCGAACACTGAAGCTTTCTTT
CAWTGSPNTEAFF
>TRBV4-3|TRBJ2-6|.|once
TGCGCCAGCAGCCAAGGGTGGGCCGGGGCCAACGTCCTGACTTTC
CASSQGWAGANVLTF
>TRBV7-9|TRBJ2-1|TRBD2|once
TGTGCCAGCAGCGCGACACTAGCGGGGGTCCGCAATGAGCAGTTCTTC
CASSATLAGVRNEQFF
>TRBV30|TRBJ2-5|TRBD2|.
TGTGCCTGGACCGCGACTAGCGGGGAAGAGACCCAGTACTTC
CAWTATSGEETQYF
>TRBV7-2|TRBJ2-5|.|.
TGTGCCAGCAGCAAAAAGGCCCTAGAGACCCAGTACTTC
CASSKKALETQYF